This is a list of T cell receptor beta chains from one sample in a study of T cell changes during pregnancy in multiple sclerosis. Clones were read by immunoSEQ multiplex PCR, and TCRdb kept only the in-frame ones, dropping some. The data contain about 73,000 clones, about 90% of them singletons. This specimen consisted of peripheral blood, obtained after pregnancy. Receptor source: a female donor in good health, enrolled as a control in a pregnancy study. The CDR3 runs from the conserved cysteine through the conserved F or W. D genes are given only for firm matches. Expanded clones are given a class, and other clones once, few, many or no size at all.

size,V,J,D,CDR3
.,TRBV9,TRBJ1-1,.,CASSVTAGGPLNTEAFF
.,TRBV5-4,TRBJ2-1,TRBD1,CASSLRGPMDEQFF
.,TRBV27,TRBJ2-5,.,CASSPLFDRFQETQYF
.,TRBV7-8,TRBJ1-2,TRBD1,CASSSRTGEGGYTF
.,TRBV7-9,TRBJ2-5,TRBD2,CASSLGLAGVRVETQYF
.,TRBV30,TRBJ1-4,TRBD1,CAWSAGTGNEKLFF
.,TRBV5-1,TRBJ2-1,.,CASSLGQYNEQFF
.,TRBV27,TRBJ2-1,.,CASSLSGRSSYNEQFF
.,TRBV6-5,TRBJ1-2,.,CASSYRVKNNYGYTF
.,TRBV30,TRBJ1-5,.,CAWSRGSQPQHF
.,TRBV5-1,TRBJ2-7,.,CASSIPTGSYEQYF
.,TRBV6-1,TRBJ2-1,TRBD2,CASSDRGRGNEQFF
.,TRBV6-1,TRBJ1-2,.,CASSGQSSGYTF
.,TRBV5-4,TRBJ1-1,.,CASTLDSDHTEAFF
.,TRBV10-3,TRBJ2-3,TRBD2,CAISRLAGSTGGRTDTQYF
.,TRBV7-8,TRBJ2-7,.,CASSLGLLYEQYF
.,TRBV30,TRBJ1-5,.,CAWSDRNYQPQHF
.,TRBV7-2,TRBJ1-2,.,CASSLDILNYGYTF
few,TRBV10-3,TRBJ1-5,TRBD1,CATTGLTDQPQHF
.,TRBV10-3,TRBJ2-3,TRBD1,CAISDRGLTDTQYF
.,TRBV7-8,TRBJ2-7,.,CASSPTSDSHEQYF
.,TRBV6-5,TRBJ2-3,.,CASSPEGTQYF
.,TRBV5-4,TRBJ2-2,TRBD2,CASSLQAGGTNTGELFF
.,TRBV27,TRBJ2-7,.,CASTPAGGNVKQYF
.,TRBV7-2,TRBJ1-4,.,CASSSSWADEKLFF
.,TRBV7-9,TRBJ2-1,.,CASSPKMASVEGMGEQFF
.,TRBV6-5,TRBJ2-6,.,CASSRGTGANVLTF
once,TRBV19,TRBJ1-2,TRBD1,CASSTGRTGGAGYGYTF
.,TRBV28,TRBJ2-4,.,CASSPGLAKNIQYF
.,TRBV11-2,TRBJ1-2,TRBD1,CASSPFRDREVGTF
.,TRBV30,TRBJ2-3,.,CAWTGASTDTQYF
.,TRBV14,TRBJ1-2,.,CASSQGLYGYTF
.,TRBV12-5,TRBJ1-1,.,CASGPRLLNTEAFF
once,TRBV18,TRBJ2-2,.,CASSHPGELFF
.,TRBV7-2,TRBJ1-2,.,CASSLVQGDGYTF
.,TRBV6-6,TRBJ1-1,.,CASTRGIGTEAFF
few,TRBV5-6,TRBJ2-7,.,CASSRTTLLYYEQYF
.,TRBV27,TRBJ1-2,TRBD1,CASSSTGAQNYGYTF
.,TRBV7-7,TRBJ2-3,TRBD2,CASSQGGGRADTQYF
.,TRBV15,TRBJ2-1,.,CATSRLQREQFF
few,TRBV10-1,TRBJ1-5,.,CASSDTSQPQHF
.,TRBV30,TRBJ1-5,TRBD1,CAWSPTQGSQPQHF
.,TRBV6-6,TRBJ1-3,TRBD1,CASSYSRTGENTIYF
.,TRBV2,TRBJ1-1,TRBD1,CASGGQRDTEAFF
once,TRBV19,TRBJ1-1,.,CASSIAALNTEAFF
.,TRBV5-8,TRBJ2-5,TRBD1,CASSVGQGDQETQYF
few,TRBV30,TRBJ1-5,TRBD1,CAWSRTGDGQPQHF
.,TRBV30,TRBJ2-3,TRBD2,CAWSVGSGRAFGTDTQYF
.,TRBV5-4,TRBJ2-7,TRBD1,CASSPDREGHEQYF
.,TRBV9,TRBJ2-3,TRBD2,CASSRQAGGTDTQYF
.,TRBV6-1,TRBJ2-7,TRBD2,CASSSIGGLSHEQYF
.,TRBV4-1,TRBJ1-4,.,CASSQQQGVTRLFF
.,TRBV25-1,TRBJ2-1,TRBD2,CASGGGGREQFF
.,TRBV6-1,TRBJ1-1,.,CASTGENTEAFF
.,TRBV19,TRBJ2-5,.,CASSIYAGTQYF